This TCR beta chain emerged from a study of blood T cells in healthy people across ages. Study results and caveats: When set beside aged donors, long-lived donors presented more naive CD4+ cells and higher diversity.

This clonotype has a handful of counts. The target antigen is unknown. The germline CDR1 and CDR2 sequences are SGHTA and FQGNSA. This CDR3 has 15 amino acids. Deletions cut 10 bases from V and 0 bases from J, with 18 bases between. Staff drew 9 to 10 milliliters of peripheral blood from each donor. Through a sample-barcoded 5' primer and a J-beta primer mix, a second PCR was run for roughly 7 to 12 cycles. Tags on each cDNA molecule came from a template-switch adaptor with 12 random nucleotides. MiXCR, run by TCRdb on the 5' RACE reads, gives a single entry per CDR3 protein. The sample shows approximately 810,000 distinct CDR3 sequences, about 37% of them seen only once.

This clonotype was obtained from a man aged 18 to 30 in good health. This chain joins TRBV7-2 and TRBJ1-1; D unresolved. Sequencing was performed on blood. The CDR3 here is CAIRNSAGLNTEAFF. For the CDR3, the DNA is TGTGCCATCCGAAATTCAGCGGGGTTGAACACTGAAGCTTTCTTT.